One and the same sample provided the 8 T cell receptor beta chains below, sequenced in a study of early T cells in non-severe SARS-CoV-2 infection. TCRdb independently ran MiXCR on the 5' RACE reads; one entry per CDR3 protein. The sample lists 25,000 to 30,000 distinct CDR3 sequences, 5% to 6.5% occurring once. This sample comprised whole blood, obtained at baseline. The receptor source for this set is an adult who was a healthcare worker with PCR-confirmed SARS-CoV-2 infection or an uninfected control (not recorded which).

This clonotype appeared many times. This chain connects TRBV6-5 to TRBJ1-4; 7 positions agree with TRBD1. Germline V gene sequence: CDR1 MNHEY, CDR2 SVGAGI. This CDR3 region has 14 residues. After removal of 3 bases from V and 7 bases from J, the junction contained 5 bases not matched to a gene. CDR3 in amino acids: CASSYFAGGEKLFF. CDR3 bases: TGTGCCAGCAGTTATTTCGCAGGGGGTGAAAAACTGTTTTTT.

The chain joins TRBV5-1 to TRBJ1-4; no reliable D call. Germline CDR1 reads SGHRS; CDR2 reads YFSETQ. The CDR3 is 16 residues long. The germline V and J ends were trimmed by 0 bases and 8 bases, with 17 bases remaining between them. This chain's CDR3 is CASSLGSAVGAEKLFF. Here the CDR3 DNA reads TGCGCCAGCAGCTTGGGGTCGGCAGTCGGAGCGGAAAAACTGTTTTTT.

This clonotype was detected ten times or more. V gene TRBV19 combines with J gene TRBJ2-4; 9 bases are a match to TRBD2. The CDR3 length is 13 residues. The V gene's germline CDR1 is LNHDA and CDR2 SQIVND (reference sequence). The junction had 10 bases not matched to a gene; V was cut back by 11 bases and J by 8 bases. DNA for the CDR3: TGTGCCTGCGGCGGGAGGGCCGTGGACATTCAGTACTTC. This sequence encodes CACGGRAVDIQYF.

V usage is TRBV28 and J usage is TRBJ2-7, with D possibly being TRBD2 (6 bases). V lost 7 bases to trimming and J lost 2 bases, with 18 bases between them. The length of the CDR3 is 15 residues. Germline assignment: CDR1 MDHEN and CDR2 SYDVKM. Here the CDR3 reads CASNSPGGTTYEQYF. In DNA form, the CDR3 reads TGTGCCAGCAACTCCCCAGGCGGGACCACCTACGAGCAGTACTTC. Based on the CDR3 plus reference TRBV28 and TRBJ2-7, the full variable domain is DVKVTQSSRYLVKRTGEKVFLECVQDMDHENMFWYRQDPGLGLRLIYFSYDVKMKEKGDIPEGYSVSREKKERFSLILESASTNQTSMYLCASNSPGGTTYEQYFGPGTRLTVT.

The rearrangement joins TRBV28 to TRBJ1-4; possible D gene TRBD1, 5 bases. This CDR3 comprises 14 residues. V was clipped by 2 bases and J by 6 bases, with 10 bases between them. Germline V gives CDR1 MDHEN, CDR2 SYDVKM. CDR3 nucleotides: TGTGCCAGCAGTTTAGGGGGTTGGGATGAAAAACTGTTTTTT. This translates into CASSLGGWDEKLFF.

In its sample, this clonotype was seen many times. The rearrangement uses TRBV5-4 and TRBJ2-2, with TRBD2 matching over 8 bases. The germline V gene has CDR1 SGHNT and CDR2 YYREEE (reference sequence). The CDR3 spans 15 residues. J gave up 6 bases and V 3 bases, and 7 bases lay outside the gene matches. The CDR3 protein is CASSYTSGLAGELFF. CDR3 coding DNA: TGTGCCAGCAGCTATACTAGCGGCCTGGCCGGGGAGCTGTTTTTT.

Only a few counts were recorded for this clonotype. The V gene is TRBV14, the J gene TRBJ2-7; D is undetermined. The CDR3 totals 15 residues. The germline V gene has CDR1 SGHDN and CDR2 FVKESK. The V end lost 1 base, the J end lost 2 bases, and 12 bases lay between the germline ends. DNA of the CDR3: TGTGCCAGCAGCCAAGGACATCGAGGCCCCTACGAGCAGTACTTC. It yields the protein CASSQGHRGPYEQYF.

This clonotype has ten or more counts. The chain couples TRBV10-1 to TRBJ1-1; D remains unclear. The CDR3 is 13 amino acids. Germline CDR1 WNHNN, CDR2 SYGVQD (reference sequence). V dropped 2 bases and J dropped 2 bases, with 6 bases sitting between them. Here the CDR3 DNA reads TGCGCCAGCAGTGAGCAACTAAACACTGAAGCTTTCTTT. Its translation: CASSEQLNTEAFF.